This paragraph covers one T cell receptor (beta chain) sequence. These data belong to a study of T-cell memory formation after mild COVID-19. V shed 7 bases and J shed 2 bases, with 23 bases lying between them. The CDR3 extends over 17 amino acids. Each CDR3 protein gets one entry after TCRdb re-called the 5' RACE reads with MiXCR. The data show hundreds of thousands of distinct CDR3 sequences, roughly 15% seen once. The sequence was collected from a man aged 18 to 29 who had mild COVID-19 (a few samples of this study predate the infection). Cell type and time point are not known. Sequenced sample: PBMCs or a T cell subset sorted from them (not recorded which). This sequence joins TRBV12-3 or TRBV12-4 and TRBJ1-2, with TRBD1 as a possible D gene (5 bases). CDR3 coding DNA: TGTGCCAGCACTTTCTCTGGGGGAGGGACGGAGAACTATGGCTACACCTTC. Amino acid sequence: CASTFSGGGTENYGYTF.